Listed here is a single T cell receptor beta chain. The CDR3 is 16 amino acids. The germline gives CDR1 SGHVS, CDR2 FNYEAQ. V shed 5 bases, J shed 0 bases, and the junction held 7 bases outside the gene matches. This sample was taken from a study of blood T cell repertoires in COVID-19. The wider study: COVID-19 samples collected from the United States, Italy and Spain covered acute and convalescent phases. PBMCs, B-cell-depleted T cells, or T cells were the source of the cDNA or gDNA that made up the material.

As originally analysed: Researchers report that nucleated cell counts were estimated from reference gene primer amplification. Produced via immunoSEQ multiplex PCR; TCRdb's table is partial and in-frame only. V, J and clone size are taken as reported in that table, and D and trimming were inferred from the DNA itself. The repertoire holds hundreds of thousands of clones, with approximately 86% as singletons. This rearrangement joins TRBV7-6 to TRBJ2-1, with 7 positions matching TRBD1. What was sequenced was peripheral blood. The source is an older woman who had recovered from COVID-19. The CDR3 coding sequence is TGTGCCAGCAGCACTATCAGGGGGAGCTCCTACAATGAGCAGTTCTTC. The encoded protein is CASSTIRGSSYNEQFF.